The 16 T cell receptor beta chains reported below all come from one sample, sequenced in a study of vaccination effects on CD4 cells after COVID-19 (dated 2022 in TCRdb). These receptors lack a known antigen. The method was the immunoSEQ multiplex PCR assay. TCRdb provides this immuneACCESS table in a form limited to in-frame rearrangements. Some clones are lacking; in checked studies, under half of them reflect an unresolved V gene, and why the rest are absent is not known. A total of around 63,000 clones appear in this sample, about 80% of them only once. The leading ten clones occupy around 3.8% of the sample. The ViraFEST assay stimulated PBMC with viral peptide pools and then used TCR sequencing to identify antigen-specific CD4+ T cell clonotypes by expansion. After about 10 days of culture, CD4+ T cells were isolated with the EasySep CD4+ T cell isolation kit. The absence of prior SARS-CoV-2 infection in healthy vaccine recipients was confirmed by negative nucleocapsid antibodies before and after vaccination.

This specimen was CD4+ T cells from PBMCs cultured with HCoV-OC43 spike peptides, taken before COVID-19 vaccination. Sample cell subset or site, as interpreted from the label and publication: HCoV-OC43 spike overlapping peptide pool stimulation. These receptors were taken from a human donor who received a COVID-19 vaccine.

The V and J genes are TRBV29-1 and TRBJ2-1; the match to TRBD2 covers 8 bases. With 3 bases clipped from V and 9 bases from J, the junction kept 13 bases outside the gene matches. This CDR3 region has 15 residues. The germline V gene encodes CDR1 SQVTM and CDR2 ANQGSEA. This CDR3 reads CSVDPMVAGKGEQFF. The CDR3 DNA reads as TGCAGCGTTGATCCCATGGTAGCGGGGAAGGGTGAGCAGTTCTTC.

The chain is built from TRBV28 and TRBJ2-7; D may be TRBD1 (6 bases). The CDR3 spans 14 residues. The V end lost 5 bases, the J end lost 3 bases, and 14 bases lay between the germline ends. Germline CDR1 reads MDHEN; CDR2 reads SYDVKM. CDR3 region: CASSPPGQIYEQYV. For the CDR3, the DNA is TGTGCCAGCAGTCCCCCAGGACAGATCTACGAGCAGTACGTC.

V and J are TRBV9 and TRBJ1-3, with unresolved D. From germline, CDR1 is SGDLS and CDR2 YYNGEE. The CDR3 is 16 amino acids. The germline V and J ends were trimmed by 0 bases and 0 bases, with 10 bases remaining between them. The CDR3 here is CASSVDPVPSGNTIYF. The CDR3 DNA reads TGTGCCAGCAGCGTAGATCCGGTCCCCTCTGGAAACACCATATATTTT. The variable domain in full, with the rest retrieved from reference TRBV9 and TRBJ1-3, is DSGVTQTPKHLITATGQRVTLRCSPRSGDLSVYWYQQSLDQGLQFLIQYYNGEERAKGNILERFSAQQFPDLHSELNLSSLELGDSALYFCASSVDPVPSGNTIYFGEGSWLTVV.

The chain carries TRBV30 and TRBJ1-3; D gene ambiguous. V dropped 2 bases and J dropped 3 bases, with 11 bases sitting between them. The CDR3 loop spans 14 amino acids. Germline CDR1 GTSNPN, CDR2 SVGIG (reference sequence). CDR3 residues: CAWSTEFNGNTIYF. CDR3 coding DNA: TGTGCCTGGAGTACCGAATTCAATGGAAACACCATATATTTT. The full variable domain, rest sourced from reference TRBV30 and TRBJ1-3, is SQTIHQWPATLVQPVGSPLSLECTVEGTSNPNLYWYRQAAGRGLQLLFYSVGIGQISSEVPQNLSASRPQDRQFILSSKKLLLSDSGFYLCAWSTEFNGNTIYFGEGSWLTVV.

The V and J genes are TRBV5-6 and TRBJ2-3, with a tentative D call TRBD2 (5 bases). In germline, CDR1 is SGHDT, CDR2 YYEEEE. Between the trimmed V and J ends, which lost 7 bases and 2 bases, there was a span of 11 bases. The CDR3 sequence is 13 residues long. CDR3 coding DNA: TGTGCCAGCGAGCGGAAATACACAGATACGCAGTATTTT. Its translation: CASERKYTDTQYF.

This clone was found once. The chain combines TRBV5-6 with TRBJ2-5; D unresolved. V was cut by 2 bases and J by 4 bases, with 9 bases left in between. The germline gives CDR1 SGHDT, CDR2 YYEEEE. This CDR3 has 13 residues. CDR3 DNA: TGTGCCAGCAGCTTAAGACTTTTAGAGACCCAGTACTTC. Amino acid sequence: CASSLRLLETQYF.

This clone has only one observation. The chain uses TRBV5-1 and TRBJ2-5; D might be TRBD2 (7 bases). V was pared by 0 bases and J by 4 bases, with 19 bases between. Germline loops: CDR1 SGHRS, CDR2 YFSETQ. There are 17 residues in the CDR3. CDR3 bases: TGCGCCAGCAGCTTGGAGGCAGGGGCCCGGGGGGCAGAGACCCAGTACTTC. Amino acid sequence: CASSLEAGARGAETQYF.

This clone was seen only a few times. The V and J genes are TRBV30 and TRBJ1-1, with D uncertain. CDR3 length: 13 residues. Germline V gene data show CDR1 as GTSNPN and CDR2 as SVGIG (reference sequence). Trimming took off 3 bases at V and 5 bases at J, with 13 bases between the two ends. CDR3 residues: CAWSPGPGTEAFF. DNA for the CDR3: TGTGCCTGGAGCCCCGGACCCGGGACTGAAGCTTTCTTT.

This clone was recorded a few times. The chain recombines TRBV4-1 with TRBJ2-2, with 9 bases lining up with TRBD1. V lost 5 bases to trimming and J lost 6 bases; unmatched junction nucleotides: 10. The CDR3 runs 16 residues. The germline V gene encodes CDR1 MGHRA and CDR2 YSYEKL. This CDR3 reads CASSYRQGDYSGELFF. The CDR3 DNA sequence: TGCGCCAGCAGCTATCGACAGGGGGACTACTCCGGGGAGCTGTTTTTT.

A few counts support this clone. The chain has TRBV5-5 and TRBJ1-6; 7 bases are a match to TRBD1. The CDR3 contains 14 residues. V dropped 0 bases and J dropped 9; count of bases not matched to a gene: 3. Per the germline V gene, CDR1 is SGHKS and CDR2 is YYEKEE (reference sequence). The CDR3 coding sequence is TGTGCCAGCAGCTTGGCGGCAGGGGGTTCACCCCTCCACTTT. This translates into CASSLAAGGSPLHF. The full variable domain, rest sourced from reference TRBV5-5 and TRBJ1-6, is DAGVTQSPTHLIKTRGQQVTLRCSPISGHKSVSWYQQVLGQGPQFIFQYYEKEERGRGNFPDRFSARQFPNYSSELNVNALLLGDSALYLCASSLAAGGSPLHFGNGTRLTVT.

J is TRBJ1-2 and V is TRBV27; D is perhaps TRBD1 (6 bases). Germline lookup yields CDR1 MNHEY and CDR2 SMNVEV (reference sequence). V lost 6 bases and J lost 7, with 21 bases in between. The CDR3 spans 15 residues. The CDR3 DNA is TGTGCCAGCAGGTCGGCGGGCAGGGGAAGAGGTGGCTACACCTTC. It codes for CASRSAGRGRGGYTF.

This sequence joins TRBV18 and TRBJ2-7, with D possibly TRBD2 on 5 matching bases. The V and J ends lost 1 base and 1 base respectively, with 8 bases between them. CDR1 and CDR2 from the germline V gene are KGHSH and LQKENI. The CDR3 contains 14 residues. This chain's CDR3 is CASSPLRGSYEQYV. The CDR3 DNA reads TGTGCCAGCTCACCACTCCGGGGTTCCTACGAGCAGTACGTC.

The gene calls are TRBV5-1 and TRBJ2-2; the D gene is possibly TRBD2 (6 bases). The V gene's germline CDR1 is SGHRS and CDR2 YFSETQ. There are 16 residues in the CDR3. The V and J ends lost 3 bases and 1 base respectively, with 13 bases between them. This CDR3 reads CASSSSTSWNTGELFF. The CDR3 DNA is TGCGCCAGCAGCTCAAGCACTAGCTGGAACACCGGGGAGCTGTTTTTT.

The chain joins TRBV6-2 or TRBV6-3 to TRBJ2-7; no definite D call. V lost 0 bases and J lost 2, with 11 bases in between. The CDR3 length is 15 residues. CDR1 and CDR2 from the germline V gene are MNHEY and SVGEGT. The CDR3 sequence: CASSYSINGAYEQYV. For the CDR3, the DNA is TGTGCCAGCAGTTACTCGATAAACGGAGCCTACGAGCAGTACGTC.

V usage is TRBV24-1 and J usage is TRBJ1-2; D remains ambiguous. Trimming shortened V by 9 bases and J by 4 bases, and 14 bases separated the two germline ends. Germline CDR1 is KGHDR and CDR2 is SFDVKD. The CDR3 totals 13 residues. The DNA for the CDR3 is TGTGCCACCGGCGGCACAAGTGGCTATGGCTACACCTTC. Protein sequence: CATGGTSGYGYTF.

J is TRBJ2-3 and V is TRBV7-3; 8 bases are a match to TRBD1. Germline lookup yields CDR1 SGHTA and CDR2 FQGTGA. The ends lost 0 bases at V and 6 bases at J; junction bases unmatched: 5. The CDR3 extends over 15 amino acids. This CDR3 is CASSLTSGGDDTQYF. CDR3 sequence (DNA): TGTGCCAGCAGCTTAACGTCAGGGGGCGATGATACGCAGTATTTT.